These 13 T cell receptor beta chains share one sample of origin, sequenced in a study of blood T cell repertoires in COVID-19. Sequencing used immunoSEQ multiplex PCR; TCRdb keeps in-frame clones, though not all of them. The data hold 100,000 to 150,000 clones, with about 90% observed a single time. The sequencing input was peripheral blood. The receptors come from a man in his forties or fifties with COVID-19, enrolled during active disease.

The rearrangement links TRBV19 to TRBJ1-1; the D is unclear. V lost 5 bases to trimming and J lost 0 bases, with 7 bases between them. Germline CDR1 is LNHDA and CDR2 is SQIVND (reference sequence). The CDR3 contains 13 residues. The CDR3 sequence: CASSASLNTEAFF. The CDR3 nucleotides read TGTGCCAGTAGTGCGTCATTGAACACTGAAGCTTTCTTT. Supplemented by reference TRBV19 and TRBJ1-1, the full variable domain reads DGGITQSPKYLFRKEGQNVTLSCEQNLNHDAMYWYRQDPGQGLRLIYYSQIVNDFQKGDIAEGYSVSREKKESFPLTVTSAQKNPTAFYLCASSASLNTEAFFGQGTRLTVV.

V and J are TRBV6-2 or TRBV6-3 and TRBJ2-7; 10 bases are shared with TRBD2. Germline trimming cut 0 bases from V and 7 bases from J; bases unmatched to any gene: 12. Germline values: CDR1 MNHEY, CDR2 SVGEGT. There are 17 residues in the CDR3. CDR3 loop: CASSYSRTSGDPREQYF. CDR3 sequence (DNA): TGTGCCAGCAGTTACTCTCGGACTAGCGGAGACCCTAGGGAGCAGTACTTC.

This clone was observed once. The chain carries TRBV5-8 and TRBJ1-2, with D maybe TRBD1 (6 bases). Trimming stripped 5 bases from V and 5 bases from J, with 19 bases between. CDR1 is SGHTS and CDR2 is YDEGEE in the germline V gene. This CDR3 is 15 amino acids long. The CDR3 nucleotides read TGTGCCAGCAGATCACCAGACAGGACGGGGTATGGCTACACCTTC. This encodes CASRSPDRTGYGYTF.

This clone has just one count. The chain employs TRBV19 and TRBJ2-2; 16 bases map to TRBD2. From germline, CDR1 is LNHDA and CDR2 SQIVND (reference sequence). The CDR3 runs 17 residues. V trimming: 4 bases; J trimming: 6 bases; junction bases outside the gene matches: 5. The CDR3 loop reads CASSRQGLAGGAGELFF. The DNA for the CDR3 is TGTGCCAGTAGTAGACAGGGACTAGCGGGAGGGGCCGGGGAGCTGTTTTTT.

This chain's CDR3 is CASSQEVRAGDEQYV. The CDR3 DNA sequence: TGTGCCAGCAGCCAAGAGGTACGCGCGGGAGACGAGCAGTACGTC. The chain links TRBV3-1 (or the pseudogene TRBV3-2) to TRBJ2-7, with TRBD2 matching over 7 bases. Germline V gene data show CDR1 as LGHDT and CDR2 as YNNKEL (reference sequence). The CDR3 spans 15 residues. Germline trimming cut 0 bases from V and 5 bases from J; bases unmatched to any gene: 7.

This clone has just one count. V is TRBV30 and J is TRBJ1-2, with 11 bases matching TRBD1. V lost 4 bases, J lost 2 bases, and 3 bases stayed unmatched. The germline CDR1 and CDR2 sequences are GTSNPN and SVGIG (reference sequence). The CDR3 is 14 residues long. CDR3 nucleotides: TGTGCCTGGAACCGGGACAGGGGGAACTATGGCTACACCTTC. This sequence encodes CAWNRDRGNYGYTF. Complete variable domain (other parts from reference TRBV30 and TRBJ1-2): SQTIHQWPATLVQPVGSPLSLECTVEGTSNPNLYWYRQAAGRGLQLLFYSVGIGQISSEVPQNLSASRPQDRQFILSSKKLLLSDSGFYLCAWNRDRGNYGYTFGSGTRLTVV.

The J gene is TRBJ2-1, the V gene TRBV7-2; no firm D call. The germline V and J ends were trimmed by 5 bases and 3 bases, with 8 bases remaining between them. The CDR3 spans 13 residues. Germline values: CDR1 SGHTA, CDR2 FQGNSA. The CDR3 bases are TGTGCCAGCAGCCGAGTTGACTACAATGAGCAGTTCTTC. Protein: CASSRVDYNEQFF.

This sequence joins TRBV11-2 and TRBJ1-5; D is possibly TRBD1 (5 bases). Germline V gives CDR1 SGHAT, CDR2 FQNNGV. The CDR3 loop spans 13 amino acids. The germline V and J ends were trimmed by 3 bases and 6 bases, with 9 bases remaining between them. The CDR3 bases are TGTGCCAGCAGCTTGGGGGGTATTCAGCCCCAGCATTTT. It translates to CASSLGGIQPQHF. The whole variable domain, filled in from reference TRBV11-2 and TRBJ1-5, reads EAGVAQSPRYKIIEKRQSVAFWCNPISGHATLYWYQQILGQGPKLLIQFQNNGVVDDSQLPKDRFSAERLKGVDSTLKIQPAKLEDSAVYLCASSLGGIQPQHFGDGTRLSIL.

The sample holds one count of this clone. The chain recombines TRBV11-2 with TRBJ2-7; no reliable D call. The CDR3 length is 15 residues. Trimming removed 3 bases at V and 5 bases at J, with 17 bases between. Germline assignment: CDR1 SGHAT and CDR2 FQNNGV. This CDR3 is CASSFLGRSADEQYF. The CDR3 DNA sequence: TGTGCCAGCAGCTTCTTGGGCCGATCCGCAGACGAGCAGTACTTC. The variable domain in full, completed from reference TRBV11-2 and TRBJ2-7, reads EAGVAQSPRYKIIEKRQSVAFWCNPISGHATLYWYQQILGQGPKLLIQFQNNGVVDDSQLPKDRFSAERLKGVDSTLKIQPAKLEDSAVYLCASSFLGRSADEQYFGPGTRLTVT.

The chain joins TRBV7-2 to TRBJ2-3, with TRBD2 matching over 14 bases. Germline V lookup: CDR1 SGHTA, CDR2 FQGNSA. V lost 8 bases and J lost 3; bases outside the gene matches: 13. The CDR3 extends over 18 amino acids. The CDR3 sequence: CASARTSGRTSGTDTQYF. In DNA, the CDR3 is TGTGCCAGCGCACGGACTAGCGGGAGGACCAGTGGAACAGATACGCAGTATTTT.

This chain links TRBV5-6 with TRBJ2-7, with 10 bases matching TRBD1. The CDR3 consists of 16 residues. CDR1 is SGHDT, CDR2 YYEEEE, per germline. J gave up 3 bases and V 2 bases, and 8 bases lay outside the gene matches. The CDR3 sequence: CASSFAGGQGNYEQYV. CDR3 nucleotide sequence: TGTGCCAGCAGCTTTGCCGGGGGACAGGGGAACTACGAGCAGTACGTC.

The CDR3 protein is CASSIALFSNQPQHF. Here the CDR3 DNA reads TGTGCCAGTAGTATAGCACTTTTTAGCAATCAGCCCCAGCATTTT. The rearrangement links TRBV19 to TRBJ1-5, with no clear D. Trimming stripped 1 base from V and 0 bases from J, with 7 bases between. CDR1 and CDR2 (germline): LNHDA, SQIVND (reference sequence). The CDR3 is 15 residues long.

This clone occurred once. This chain uses TRBV5-1 with TRBJ2-3; tentatively, D is TRBD2 (5 bases). Germline V gene data show CDR1 as SGHRS and CDR2 as YFSETQ. This CDR3 contains 14 residues. Trimming cost V 6 bases and J 5 bases, with 16 bases left between them. The chain's CDR3 is CASKVGGLGDTQYF. CDR3 nucleotide sequence: TGCGCCAGCAAGGTTGGAGGATTGGGAGATACGCAGTATTTT. The full variable domain, its missing parts supplied by reference TRBV5-1 and TRBJ2-3, is KAGVTQTPRYLIKTRGQQVTLSCSPISGHRSVSWYQQTPGQGLQFLFEYFSETQRNKGNFPGRFSGRQFSNSRSEMNVSTLELGDSALYLCASKVGGLGDTQYFGPGTRLTVL.